The 7 T cell receptor beta chains listed next were all sequenced from one sample in a study of cytomegalovirus exposure and HLA in healthy donors. The PCR was carried out with 60 Vbeta primers and 13 Jbeta primers. The assay was immunoSEQ multiplex PCR, and TCRdb's table has in-frame clones only and misses some. Among some 140,000 clones listed, roughly 80% were seen once. The specimen sequenced was PBMCs. The origin of the receptors is a man in his late teens or twenties in good health and CMV-seronegative.

The DNA for the CDR3 is TGTGCCAGCAGCTTACTGTTACAGCTCAACTATGGCTACACCTTC. Amino acid sequence: CASSLLLQLNYGYTF. The chain is built from TRBV7-2 and TRBJ1-2; D call uncertain. This CDR3 has 15 residues. Germline V gene data show CDR1 as SGHTA and CDR2 as FQGNSA. V was shortened by 2 bases and J by 2 bases, with 12 bases between the two germline ends.

The V and J genes are TRBV30 and TRBJ2-2; 11 nucleotides align to TRBD1. The CDR3 sequence is 16 residues long. Germline V gene data show CDR1 as GTSNPN and CDR2 as SVGIG (reference sequence). Trimming cost V 3 bases and J 6 bases; bases outside gene matches: 9. Here the CDR3 DNA reads TGTGCCTGGAGCCTGAAACCGGGACAGGGGGCCGGGGAGCTGTTTTTT. It specifies CAWSLKPGQGAGELFF.

The rearrangement uses TRBV7-6 and TRBJ2-3; TRBD1 matches 10 bases. This CDR3 has 14 residues. The V gene end was trimmed by 5 bases and the J gene end by 3 bases; junction bases not matched to a gene: 2. Looked up from germline, CDR1 is SGHVS and CDR2 is FNYEAQ. CDR3 bases: TGTGCCAGCAGCCGGACAGGGGGGACAGATACGCAGTATTTT. Its translation: CASSRTGGTDTQYF.

The sample holds a few counts of this clone. This chain connects TRBV30 to TRBJ1-1, with 7 nucleotides matching TRBD1. This CDR3 contains 13 residues. V gave up 5 bases and J gave up 4 bases; unmatched junction bases: 7. CDR1 is GTSNPN, CDR2 SVGIG, per germline (reference sequence). The chain's CDR3 is CAWARDRPTEAFF. In DNA form, the CDR3 reads TGTGCCTGGGCCAGGGACAGACCCACTGAAGCTTTCTTT.

A note on this clone: At one end, the junction sequence differs from germline, possibly due to a read error. The CDR3 DNA reads as TGTGCTAGCAGCTTTAGTTTCGGGAGTGGCAATGAGCAGTTCTTC. Amino acid sequence: CASSFSFGSGNEQFF. This chain uses TRBV7-7 with TRBJ2-1, with D possibly being TRBD2 (6 bases). CDR3 size: 15 residues. Germline V gene lookup returns CDR1 SSHAT and CDR2 FNYEAQ (reference sequence). Variable domain in full (rest from reference TRBV7-7 and TRBJ2-1): GAGVSQSPRYKVTKRGQDVTLRCDPISSHATLYWYQQALGQGPEFLTYFNYEAQPDKSGLPSDRFSAERPEGSISTLTIQRTEQRDSAMYRCASSFSFGSGNEQFFGPGTRLTVL.

The CDR3 DNA reads as TGTGCCAGCAGCCCTAGCCGGGGAAGCACTGAAGCTTTCTTT. Translation: CASSPSRGSTEAFF. The rearrangement links TRBV7-2 to TRBJ1-1; D unclear. The CDR3 length is 14 residues. From germline, CDR1 is SGHTA and CDR2 FQGNSA. Trimming shortened V by 5 bases and J by 4 bases, and 14 bases separated the two germline ends.

This clone was counted a few times. The chain carries TRBV6-5 and TRBJ1-1; no reliable D call. The CDR3 length is 11 residues. Per germline, CDR1 MNHEY and CDR2 SVGAGI. The V end was cut by 5 bases, the J end by 2 bases, with 3 bases between. The CDR3 spells CASSHNTEAFF. In nucleotides, the CDR3 is TGTGCCAGCAGTCATAACACTGAAGCTTTCTTT.